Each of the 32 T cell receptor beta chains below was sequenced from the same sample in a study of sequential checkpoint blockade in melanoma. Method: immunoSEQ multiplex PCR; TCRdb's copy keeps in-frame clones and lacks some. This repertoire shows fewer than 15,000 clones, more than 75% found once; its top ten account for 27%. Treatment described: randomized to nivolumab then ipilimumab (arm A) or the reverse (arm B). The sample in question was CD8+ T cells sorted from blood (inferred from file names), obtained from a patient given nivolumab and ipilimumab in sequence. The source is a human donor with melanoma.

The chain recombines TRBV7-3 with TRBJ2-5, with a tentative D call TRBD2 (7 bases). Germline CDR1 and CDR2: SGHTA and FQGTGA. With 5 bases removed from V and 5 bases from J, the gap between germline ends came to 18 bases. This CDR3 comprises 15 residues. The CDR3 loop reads CASSRREGGPETQYF. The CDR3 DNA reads TGTGCCAGCAGCCGCCGTGAGGGGGGGCCGGAGACCCAGTACTTC.

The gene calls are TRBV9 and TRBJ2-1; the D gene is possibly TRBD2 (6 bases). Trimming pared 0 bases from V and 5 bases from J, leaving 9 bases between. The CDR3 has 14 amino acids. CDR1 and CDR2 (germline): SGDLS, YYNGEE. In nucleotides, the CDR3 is TGTGCCAGCAGCGTAGCGGGGGAGAACAATGAGCAGTTCTTC. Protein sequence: CASSVAGENNEQFF.

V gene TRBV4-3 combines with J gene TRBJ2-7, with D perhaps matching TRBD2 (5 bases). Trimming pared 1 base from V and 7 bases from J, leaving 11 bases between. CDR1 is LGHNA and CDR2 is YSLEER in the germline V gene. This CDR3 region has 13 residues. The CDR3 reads CASSQGTGREQYF. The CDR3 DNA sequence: TGCGCCAGCAGCCAAGGGACGGGAAGGGAGCAGTACTTC.

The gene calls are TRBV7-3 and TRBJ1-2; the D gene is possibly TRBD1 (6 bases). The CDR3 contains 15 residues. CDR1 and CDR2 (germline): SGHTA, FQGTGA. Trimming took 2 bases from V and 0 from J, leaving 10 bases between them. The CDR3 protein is CASSLAGVANYGYTF. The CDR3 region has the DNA TGTGCCAGCAGCTTAGCAGGGGTCGCTAACTATGGCTACACCTTC.

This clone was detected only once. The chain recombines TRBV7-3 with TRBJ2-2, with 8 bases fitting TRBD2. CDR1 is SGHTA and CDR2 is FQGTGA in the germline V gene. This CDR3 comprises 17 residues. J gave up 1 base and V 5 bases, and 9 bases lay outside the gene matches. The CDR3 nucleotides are TGTGCCAGCAGCCTTCTAGCGGGCGGATTGAACACCGGGGAGCTGTTTTTT. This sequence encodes CASSLLAGGLNTGELFF.

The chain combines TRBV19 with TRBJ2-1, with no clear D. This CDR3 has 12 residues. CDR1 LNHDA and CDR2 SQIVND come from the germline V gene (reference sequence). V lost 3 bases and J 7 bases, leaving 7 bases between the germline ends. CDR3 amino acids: CASSMRLNEQFF. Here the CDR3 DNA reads TGTGCCAGTAGTATGCGGTTGAATGAGCAGTTCTTC.

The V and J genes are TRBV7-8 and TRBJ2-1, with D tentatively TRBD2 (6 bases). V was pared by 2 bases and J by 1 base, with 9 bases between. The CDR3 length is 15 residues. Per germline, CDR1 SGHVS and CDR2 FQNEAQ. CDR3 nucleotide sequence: TGTGCCAGCAGCTTACACGGGGGTTCCTACAATGAGCAGTTCTTC. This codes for CASSLHGGSYNEQFF.

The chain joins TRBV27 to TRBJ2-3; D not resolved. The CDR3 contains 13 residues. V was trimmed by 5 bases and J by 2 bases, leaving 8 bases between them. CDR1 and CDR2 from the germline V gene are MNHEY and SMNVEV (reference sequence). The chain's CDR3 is CASSLTSTDTQYF. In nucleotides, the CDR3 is TGTGCCAGCAGTCTAACCTCCACAGATACGCAGTATTTT.

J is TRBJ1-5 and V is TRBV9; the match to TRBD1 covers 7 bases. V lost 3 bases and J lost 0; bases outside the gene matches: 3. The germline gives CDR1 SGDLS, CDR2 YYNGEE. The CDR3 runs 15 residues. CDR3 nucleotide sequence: TGTGCCAGCAGCGCAGGGGGGTTTAGCAATCAGCCCCAGCATTTT. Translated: CASSAGGFSNQPQHF.

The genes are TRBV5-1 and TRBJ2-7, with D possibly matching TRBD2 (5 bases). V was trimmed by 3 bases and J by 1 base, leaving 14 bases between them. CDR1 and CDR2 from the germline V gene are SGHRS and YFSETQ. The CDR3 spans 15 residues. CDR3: CASSWEGAASYEQYF. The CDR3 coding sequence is TGCGCCAGCAGCTGGGAAGGAGCGGCGTCCTACGAGCAGTACTTC.

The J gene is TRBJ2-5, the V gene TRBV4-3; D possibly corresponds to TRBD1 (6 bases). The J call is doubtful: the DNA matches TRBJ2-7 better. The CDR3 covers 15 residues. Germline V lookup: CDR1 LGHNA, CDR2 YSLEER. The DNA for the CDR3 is TGCGCCAGCAGCCAAGGGACAGCCAGCTCCTACGAGCAGTACTTC. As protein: CASSQGTASSYEQYF.

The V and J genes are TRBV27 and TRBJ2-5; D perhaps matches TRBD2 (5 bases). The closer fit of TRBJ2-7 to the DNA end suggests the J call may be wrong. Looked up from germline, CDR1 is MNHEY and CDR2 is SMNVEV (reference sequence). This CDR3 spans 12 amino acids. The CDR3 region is CASRRELGEQYF. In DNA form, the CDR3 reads TGTGCCAGCAGGAGGGAACTTGGCGAGCAGTACTTC.

CDR3 sequence (DNA): TGTGCCAGCAGTACAGGGGGCTACGAGCAGTACTTC. Translation: CASSTGGYEQYF. The J gene is TRBJ2-7, the V gene TRBV27, with TRBD1 matching 8 bases. This CDR3 has 12 amino acids. In germline, CDR1 is MNHEY, CDR2 SMNVEV (reference sequence). The junction had 0 bases not matched to a gene; V was cut back by 5 bases and J by 3 bases.

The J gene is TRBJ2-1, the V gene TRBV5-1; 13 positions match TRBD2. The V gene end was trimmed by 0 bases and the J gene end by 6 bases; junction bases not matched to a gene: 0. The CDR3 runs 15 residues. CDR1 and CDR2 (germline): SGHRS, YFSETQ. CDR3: CASSLGLAGGNEQFF. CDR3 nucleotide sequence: TGCGCCAGCAGCTTGGGACTAGCGGGGGGCAATGAGCAGTTCTTC.

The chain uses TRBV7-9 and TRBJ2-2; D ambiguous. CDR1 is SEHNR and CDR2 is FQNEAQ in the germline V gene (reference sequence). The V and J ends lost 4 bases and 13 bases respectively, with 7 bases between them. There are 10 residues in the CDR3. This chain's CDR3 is CASSSFRLFF. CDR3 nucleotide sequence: TGTGCCAGCAGCTCCTTTAGGCTGTTTTTT.

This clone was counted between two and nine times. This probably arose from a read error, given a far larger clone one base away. The CDR3 sequence: CASSLDPATGPQEKLFF. In nucleotides, the CDR3 is TGTGCCAGCAGCTTGGATCCGGCGACAGGCCCCCAAGAAAAACTGTTTTTT. The chain joins TRBV5-6 to TRBJ1-4; D possibly corresponds to TRBD1 (6 bases). Trimming pared 0 bases from V and 8 bases from J, leaving 20 bases between. This CDR3 region has 17 residues. In germline, CDR1 is SGHDT, CDR2 YYEEEE.

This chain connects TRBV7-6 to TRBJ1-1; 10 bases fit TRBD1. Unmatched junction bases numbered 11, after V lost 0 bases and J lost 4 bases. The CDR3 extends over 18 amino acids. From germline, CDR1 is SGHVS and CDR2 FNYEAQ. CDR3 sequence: CASSLASGTGAPGTEAFF. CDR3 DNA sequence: TGTGCCAGCAGCTTAGCGAGTGGGACAGGGGCCCCGGGCACTGAAGCTTTCTTT. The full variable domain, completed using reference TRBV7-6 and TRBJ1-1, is GAGVSQSPRYKVTKRGQDVALRCDPISGHVSLYWYRQALGQGPEFLTYFNYEAQQDKSGLPNDRFSAERPEGSISTLTIQRTEQRDSAMYRCASSLASGTGAPGTEAFFGQGTRLTVV.

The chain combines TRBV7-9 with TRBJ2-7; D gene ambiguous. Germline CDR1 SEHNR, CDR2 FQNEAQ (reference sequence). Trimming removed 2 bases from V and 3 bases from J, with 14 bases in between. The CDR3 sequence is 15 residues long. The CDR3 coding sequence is TGTGCCAGCAGCTTATTGGCAGGTTTACTCTACGAGCAGTACTTC. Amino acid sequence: CASSLLAGLLYEQYF.

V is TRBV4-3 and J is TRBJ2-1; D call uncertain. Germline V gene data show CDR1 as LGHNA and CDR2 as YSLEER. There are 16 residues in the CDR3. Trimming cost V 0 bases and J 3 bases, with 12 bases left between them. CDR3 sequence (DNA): TGCGCCAGCAGCCAAGATCGGCGGTTCCTCTACAATGAGCAGTTCTTC. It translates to CASSQDRRFLYNEQFF.

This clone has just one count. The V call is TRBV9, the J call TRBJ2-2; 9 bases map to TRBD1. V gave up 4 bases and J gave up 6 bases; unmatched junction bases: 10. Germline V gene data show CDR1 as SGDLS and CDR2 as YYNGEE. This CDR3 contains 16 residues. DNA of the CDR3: TGTGCCAGCAGCCCGGGCGGGACAGGGCGAGCCGGGGAGCTGTTTTTT. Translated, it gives CASSPGGTGRAGELFF. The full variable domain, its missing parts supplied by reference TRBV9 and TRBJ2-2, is DSGVTQTPKHLITATGQRVTLRCSPRSGDLSVYWYQQSLDQGLQFLIQYYNGEERAKGNILERFSAQQFPDLHSELNLSSLELGDSALYFCASSPGGTGRAGELFFGEGSRLTVL.

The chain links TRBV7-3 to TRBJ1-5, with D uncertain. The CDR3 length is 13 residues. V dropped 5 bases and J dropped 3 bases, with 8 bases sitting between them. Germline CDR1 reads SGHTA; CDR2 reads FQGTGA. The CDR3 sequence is CASSPGINQPQHF. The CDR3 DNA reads TGTGCCAGCAGCCCGGGGATCAATCAGCCCCAGCATTTT.

The CDR3 spells CASSQVIGQGSAGNTIYF. CDR3 nucleotide sequence: TGTGCCAGCAGCCAAGTTATAGGACAGGGGAGTGCTGGAAACACCATATATTTT. The chain carries TRBV4-2 and TRBJ1-3; TRBD1 matches at 9 bases. From germline, CDR1 is LGHNA and CDR2 YNFKEQ. The CDR3 covers 18 residues. The trim removed 1 base at V and 2 bases at J, leaving 9 bases unmatched.

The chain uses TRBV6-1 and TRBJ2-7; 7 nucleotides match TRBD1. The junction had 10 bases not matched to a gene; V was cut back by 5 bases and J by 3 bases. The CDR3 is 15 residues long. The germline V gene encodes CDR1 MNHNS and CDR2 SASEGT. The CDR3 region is CASSHRDSQFYEQYF. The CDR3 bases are TGTGCCAGCAGTCACCGGGACAGCCAATTCTACGAGCAGTACTTC.

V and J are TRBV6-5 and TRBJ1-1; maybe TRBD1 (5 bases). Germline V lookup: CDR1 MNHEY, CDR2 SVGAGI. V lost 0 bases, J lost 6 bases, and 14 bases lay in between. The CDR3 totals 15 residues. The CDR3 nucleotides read TGTGCCAGCAGTTACTCCCCCCAGGGAAGGGCTGAAGCTTTCTTT. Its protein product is CASSYSPQGRAEAFF.

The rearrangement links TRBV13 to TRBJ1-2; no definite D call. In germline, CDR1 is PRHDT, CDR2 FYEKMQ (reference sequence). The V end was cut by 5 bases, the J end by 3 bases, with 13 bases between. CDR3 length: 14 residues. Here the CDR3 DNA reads TGTGCCAGCAGCCGGCCCCCCCGGGACTATGGCTACACCTTC. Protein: CASSRPPRDYGYTF.

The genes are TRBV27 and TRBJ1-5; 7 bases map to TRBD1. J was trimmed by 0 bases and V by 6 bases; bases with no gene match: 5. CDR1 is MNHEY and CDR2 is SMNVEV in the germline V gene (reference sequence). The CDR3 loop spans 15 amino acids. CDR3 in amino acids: CASSSRDSSNQPQHF. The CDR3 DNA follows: TGTGCCAGCAGCTCCCGGGACAGTAGCAATCAGCCCCAGCATTTT.

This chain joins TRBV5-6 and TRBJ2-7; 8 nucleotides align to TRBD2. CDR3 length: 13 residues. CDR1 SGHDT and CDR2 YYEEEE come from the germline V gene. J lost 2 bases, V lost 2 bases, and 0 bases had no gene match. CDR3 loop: CASSLLAAYEQYF. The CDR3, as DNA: TGTGCCAGCAGCTTACTAGCGGCCTACGAGCAGTACTTC.

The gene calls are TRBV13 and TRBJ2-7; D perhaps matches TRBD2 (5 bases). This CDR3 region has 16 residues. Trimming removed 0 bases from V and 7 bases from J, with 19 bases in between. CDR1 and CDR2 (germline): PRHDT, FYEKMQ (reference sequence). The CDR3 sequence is CASSLGVAADRGEQYF. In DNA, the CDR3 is TGTGCCAGCAGCTTAGGGGTGGCGGCCGACCGGGGAGAGCAGTACTTC.

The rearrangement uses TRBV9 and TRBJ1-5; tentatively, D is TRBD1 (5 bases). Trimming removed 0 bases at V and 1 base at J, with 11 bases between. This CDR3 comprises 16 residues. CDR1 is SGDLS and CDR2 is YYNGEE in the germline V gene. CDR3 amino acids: CASSVEAGPSNQPQHF. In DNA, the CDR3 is TGTGCCAGCAGCGTAGAAGCAGGGCCCAGCAATCAGCCCCAGCATTTT.

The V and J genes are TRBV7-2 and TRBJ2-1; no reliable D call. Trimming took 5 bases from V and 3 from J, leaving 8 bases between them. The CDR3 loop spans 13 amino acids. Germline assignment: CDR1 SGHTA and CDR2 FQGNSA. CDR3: CASSLLFYNEQFF. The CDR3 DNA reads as TGTGCCAGCAGCCTTCTTTTCTACAATGAGCAGTTCTTC.

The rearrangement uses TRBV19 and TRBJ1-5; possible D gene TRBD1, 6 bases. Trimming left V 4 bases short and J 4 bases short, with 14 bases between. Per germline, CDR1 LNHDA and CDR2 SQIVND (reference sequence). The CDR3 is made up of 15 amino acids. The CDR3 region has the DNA TGTGCCAGTAGTAGACCCCGGGACATAAATCAGCCCCAGCATTTT. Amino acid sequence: CASSRPRDINQPQHF.

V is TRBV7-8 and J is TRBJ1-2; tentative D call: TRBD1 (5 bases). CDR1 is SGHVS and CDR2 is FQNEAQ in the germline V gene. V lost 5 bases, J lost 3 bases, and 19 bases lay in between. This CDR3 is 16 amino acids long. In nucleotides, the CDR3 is TGTGCCAGCAGCCCCCGCGAGCCAGGGTGGGACTATGGCTACACCTTC. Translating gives CASSPREPGWDYGYTF.